This is a list of T cell receptor beta chains from one sample in a study of OX40 agonist ivuxolimab in advanced cancers. Using immunoSEQ multiplex PCR, the repertoire was profiled, and TCRdb retains in-frame clones only, with some absent. This table holds roughly 57,000 clones, 60% to 80% found once. The sample in question was CD4+ or CD8+ T cells sorted from blood, obtained in a trial of the OX40 agonist ivuxolimab. These receptors were collected from an adult with an advanced solid tumor such as melanoma, head and neck, liver or kidney cancer. The CDR3 runs from the conserved cysteine through the conserved F or W. A D gene is named only where the DNA matches it firmly. The listing skips clone size in some rows; elsewhere it reads once, few, many or a size class.

TRBJ1-1 | NA | TRBV2 | NA | CARRSGPNTEAFF | TGTGCCAGAAGGTCTGGGCCGAACACTGAAGCTTTCTTT
TRBJ2-7 | NA | TRBV27 | NA | CASSFLDSRSYEQYF | TGTGCCAGCAGTTTCCTTGACAGCAGATCCTACGAGCAGTACTTC
TRBJ1-4 | NA | TRBV18 | NA | CASSQDRTNEKLFF | TGTGCCAGCTCACAAGACAGGACTAATGAAAAACTGTTTTTT
TRBJ1-5 | once | TRBV19 | NA | CASSTYKGTGQPQHF | TGTGCCAGTAGTACATACAAGGGGACGGGTCAGCCCCAGCATTTT
TRBJ1-2 | NA | TRBV6-5 | NA | CASSYRQESGYTF | TGTGCCAGCAGTTACCGGCAGGAGAGTGGCTACACCTTC
TRBJ2-5 | NA | TRBV28 | NA | CATTPGPAQETQYF | TGTGCCACCACCCCTGGACCGGCCCAAGAGACCCAGTACTTC
TRBJ1-1 | once | TRBV6-5 | NA | CASSEQGGRAEAFF | TGTGCCAGCAGTGAGCAGGGAGGTCGCGCTGAAGCTTTCTTT
TRBJ2-2 | NA | TRBV7-2 | NA | CASSLALAGSTGELFF | TGTGCCAGCAGCTTAGCGCTGGCAGGGTCTACCGGGGAGCTGTTTTTT
TRBJ1-2 | few | TRBV9 | NA | CASSVGDWGYGYTF | TGTGCCAGCAGCGTAGGGGATTGGGGCTATGGCTACACCTTC
TRBJ2-7 | NA | TRBV6-1 | NA | CASSEDGSSYEQYF | TGTGCCAGCAGTGAAGATGGGAGCTCCTACGAGCAGTACTTC
TRBJ1-1 | NA | TRBV14 | NA | CASSQDFGRALLRGRRTEAFF | TGTGCCAGCAGCCAAGATTTCGGCAGGGCTCTCCTCCGCGGGCGTAGAACTGAAGCTTTCTTT
TRBJ2-3 | NA | TRBV4-1 | TRBD2 | CASSQDPPGGGRDTQYF | TGCGCCAGCAGCCAAGATCCCCCGGGAGGAGGACGGGATACGCAGTATTTT
TRBJ2-7 | once | TRBV18 | TRBD1 | CASSPGTGVYEQYF | TGTGCCAGCTCCCCAGGGACAGGGGTCTACGAGCAGTACTTC
TRBJ1-5 | NA | TRBV11-2 | NA | CASSLDRARNQPQHF | TGTGCCAGCAGCTTAGATAGGGCCCGCAATCAGCCCCAGCATTTT
TRBJ2-7 | NA | TRBV27 | NA | CASSLSGRVSRSYEQYF | TGTGCCAGCAGTTTATCAGGAAGGGTCTCTCGCTCCTACGAGCAGTACTTC
TRBJ1-2 | NA | TRBV4-3 | TRBD1 | CASSQVLKGANYGYTF | TGCGCCAGCAGCCAAGTCCTTAAGGGGGCCAACTATGGCTACACCTTC
TRBJ2-3 | NA | TRBV18 | NA | CASSPGTPDTQYF | TGTGCCAGCTCACCAGGGACCCCAGATACGCAGTATTTT
TRBJ2-1 | NA | TRBV18 | NA | CASSPGPLNEQFF | TGTGCCAGCTCCCCGGGCCCCCTCAATGAGCAGTTCTTC
TRBJ1-2 | NA | TRBV7-2 | NA | CASTRPRGNAGYTF | TGTGCCAGCACCCGGCCCCGGGGGAATGCGGGCTACACCTTC
TRBJ2-7 | NA | TRBV27 | NA | CASSESPLYKQYF | TGTGCCAGCAGCGAGTCCCCCCTCTATAAGCAGTACTTC
TRBJ2-3 | NA | TRBV7-2 | NA | CASSLVRLSSTDTQYF | TGTGCCAGCAGCTTAGTTCGGCTCTCTAGCACAGATACGCAGTATTTT
TRBJ2-1 | NA | TRBV19 | TRBD2 | CASSIGGRAYEQFF | TGTGCCAGTAGTATTGGTGGGAGGGCCTATGAGCAGTTCTTC
TRBJ2-7 | NA | TRBV6-6 | NA | CASSYDGVNYEQYF | TGTGCCAGCAGTTACGACGGCGTCAACTACGAGCAGTACTTC
TRBJ1-1 | NA | TRBV19 | TRBD1 | CASSPRDRPEAFF | TGTGCCAGTAGTCCCCGGGACAGGCCTGAAGCTTTCTTT
TRBJ1-1 | NA | TRBV19 | NA | CASSPTEFRGQRRSTEAFF | TGTGCCAGTAGTCCCACAGAATTCCGAGGACAGCGCAGATCCACTGAAGCTTTCTTT